One sample yielded the 30 T cell receptor beta chains listed below, sequenced in a study of T cell repertoires in cytomegalovirus infection. In TCRdb, the reads were re-called with MiXCR into one record per CDR3 protein. The data contain hundreds of thousands of distinct CDR3 sequences, 30% to 40% of them singletons. Their cognate antigens are unknown. The sample in question was cultured PBMCs, obtained from culture after CMV antigen stimulation. Source of these receptors: a human donor in good health (CMV status not recorded). Some clones in this sample may be carry-over from other donors' samples.

This clonotype has just a few counts. The rearrangement uses TRBV6-2 or TRBV6-3 and TRBJ2-1; D might be TRBD2 (6 bases). Between the trimmed V and J ends, which lost 4 bases and 3 bases, there was a span of 13 bases. This CDR3 comprises 15 residues. Germline V gene sequence: CDR1 MNHEY, CDR2 SVGEGT. The CDR3 region has the DNA TGTGCCAGCAGTTGGGATCGGAGGGACTACAATGAGCAGTTCTTC. Protein product: CASSWDRRDYNEQFF.

The chain is built from TRBV19 and TRBJ1-5, with 10 bases fitting TRBD1. V shed 7 bases, J shed 2 bases, and the junction held 5 bases outside the gene matches. The CDR3 is 15 amino acids. Germline CDR1 is LNHDA and CDR2 is SQIVND (reference sequence). This CDR3 reads CASNGGTGGNQPQHF. The CDR3 nucleotides read TGTGCCAGTAACGGCGGGACAGGGGGCAATCAGCCCCAGCATTTT.

The gene calls are TRBV6-2 or TRBV6-3 and TRBJ2-7; D unclear. The V gene lost 0 bases and the J gene lost 4 bases, with 7 bases spanning the gap. This CDR3 comprises 13 residues. Germline V gene sequence: CDR1 MNHEY, CDR2 SVGEGT. This CDR3 is CASSYSPEYEQYV. The CDR3 coding sequence is TGTGCCAGCAGTTACTCGCCAGAGTACGAGCAGTACGTC.

This chain uses TRBV11-2 with TRBJ1-5, with no clear D. The germline CDR1 and CDR2 sequences are SGHAT and FQNNGV. V was shortened by 2 bases and J by 6 bases, with 8 bases between the two germline ends. This CDR3 contains 13 residues. The CDR3 spells CASSLYHGQPQHF. As DNA, the CDR3 is TGTGCCAGCAGCTTATATCACGGTCAGCCCCAGCATTTT.

The chain recombines TRBV2 with TRBJ1-6; D is unresolved. There are 13 residues in the CDR3. The germline V and J ends were trimmed by 7 bases and 10 bases, with 14 bases remaining between them. Germline lookup yields CDR1 SNHLY and CDR2 FYNNEI. This CDR3 reads CASKIRGGSPLHF. The CDR3 region has the DNA TGTGCCAGCAAAATACGAGGAGGATCACCCCTCCACTTT. Combining the CDR3 with reference TRBV2 and TRBJ1-6 gives the whole variable domain EPEVTQTPSHQVTQMGQEVILRCVPISNHLYFYWYRQILGQKVEFLVSFYNNEISEKSEIFDDQFSVERPDGSNFTLKIRSTKLEDSAMYFCASKIRGGSPLHFGNGTRLTVT.

CDR3 bases: TGTGCCAGCAGCCTATCGGGGTACTCCTACAATGAGCAGTTCTTC. Protein: CASSLSGYSYNEQFF. The V call is TRBV7-6, the J call TRBJ2-1, with D possibly being TRBD2 (5 bases). Per germline, CDR1 SGHVS and CDR2 FNYEAQ. V lost 5 bases and J lost 0, with 11 bases in between. There are 15 residues in the CDR3.

This chain links TRBV20-1 with TRBJ2-5; D not resolved. V was cut by 1 base and J by 4 bases, with 4 bases left in between. The CDR3 consists of 11 residues. Germline V gene lookup returns CDR1 DFQATT and CDR2 SNEGSKA (reference sequence). CDR3 sequence (DNA): TGCAGTGCTAGAGTCATAGAGACCCAGTACTTC. Its protein is CSARVIETQYF.

The V and J genes are TRBV6-1 and TRBJ2-7; no firm D call. The V end was cut by 5 bases, the J end by 9 bases, with 17 bases between. Per germline, CDR1 MNHNS and CDR2 SASEGT. CDR3 length: 13 residues. DNA for the CDR3: TGTGCCAGCAGTCAAGGACCAGGCGCCGGGCAGTACTTC. Encoded protein: CASSQGPGAGQYF.

This clonotype was seen a few times. This chain joins TRBV7-2 and TRBJ2-7, with D unclear. The CDR3 covers 14 residues. V lost 5 bases and J 0 bases, leaving 11 bases between the germline ends. The germline V gene has CDR1 SGHTA and CDR2 FQGNSA. This CDR3 reads CASSPSHGSYEQYF. CDR3 nucleotide sequence: TGTGCCAGCAGCCCCTCCCACGGCTCCTACGAGCAGTACTTC.

This clonotype showed up just once. This chain connects TRBV6-2 or TRBV6-3 to TRBJ2-1, with 8 bases identical to TRBD2. The J segment lost 7 bases and the V segment lost 6 bases, leaving 17 bases of the junction unmatched. Germline CDR1 and CDR2: MNHEY and SVGEGT. This CDR3 region has 17 residues. The CDR3 DNA follows: TGTGCCAGCAGCCAGCTCAGCGGGAGCTTTCTAGGGAATGAGCAGTTCTTC. Amino acids: CASSQLSGSFLGNEQFF.

This clonotype occurred many times. This sequence joins TRBV6-2 or TRBV6-3 and TRBJ2-5, with 9 bases that match TRBD2. CDR1 and CDR2 (germline): MNHEY, SVGEGT. V lost 7 bases, J lost 7 bases, and 7 bases stayed unmatched. CDR3 length: 13 residues. CDR3 DNA sequence: TGTGCCAGCATCTTAGCGGGAGTTGCGACCCAGTACTTC. Translated, it gives CASILAGVATQYF.

This chain uses TRBV28 with TRBJ2-7; 14 bases are a match to TRBD2. The CDR3 loop spans 16 amino acids. In germline, CDR1 is MDHEN, CDR2 SYDVKM. V shed 5 bases, J shed 5 bases, and the junction held 8 bases outside the gene matches. CDR3 nucleotide sequence: TGTGCCAGCAGTACGGGGGGACTAGCGGGAGTCCACGAGCAGTACGTC. Protein product: CASSTGGLAGVHEQYV.

The V gene is TRBV28, the J gene TRBJ1-1; no firm D call. Trimming pared 4 bases from V and 12 bases from J, leaving 15 bases between. The CDR3 runs to 12 residues. Germline-derived CDR1 and CDR2 are MDHEN and SYDVKM. The CDR3 sequence is CASSSPWPPSFF. In nucleotides, the CDR3 is TGTGCCAGCAGTTCTCCGTGGCCCCCGTCTTTCTTT.

The chain couples TRBV19 to TRBJ2-3; D possibly uses TRBD1 or TRBD2 (5 bases each). Germline V CDR1 and CDR2: LNHDA, SQIVND (reference sequence). This CDR3 comprises 16 residues. The V gene lost 3 bases and the J gene lost 2 bases, with 15 bases spanning the gap. Here the CDR3 reads CASSMTTGGNTDTQYF. The CDR3 DNA is TGTGCCAGTAGTATGACGACTGGGGGAAACACAGATACGCAGTATTTT.

The chain combines TRBV27 with TRBJ2-3; D uncertain. V lost 0 bases, J lost 2 bases, and 6 bases lay in between. Per germline, CDR1 MNHEY and CDR2 SMNVEV (reference sequence). CDR3 length equals 14 residues. CDR3 nucleotides: TGTGCCAGCAGTTTATCGCTCCCCACAGATACGCAGTATTTT. Amino acids: CASSLSLPTDTQYF.

The V and J genes are TRBV19 and TRBJ1-1; no definite D call. V lost 4 bases and J lost 7, with 7 bases in between. The CDR3 is made up of 11 amino acids. CDR1 LNHDA and CDR2 SQIVND come from the germline V gene (reference sequence). The CDR3 sequence: CASSSGVEAFF. The CDR3 bases are TGTGCCAGTAGTAGCGGTGTTGAAGCTTTCTTT.

This clonotype was seen a few times. The genes are TRBV28 and TRBJ2-7, with TRBD1 matching 12 bases. Germline V gene data show CDR1 as MDHEN and CDR2 as SYDVKM. This CDR3 comprises 15 residues. The V and J ends lost 10 bases and 6 bases, in that order; junction bases with no gene match: 13. This CDR3 reads CATRGTGGGRGEQYF. The CDR3 DNA reads TGTGCCACGAGGGGGACAGGGGGCGGAAGGGGCGAGCAGTACTTC.

The genes are TRBV7-8 and TRBJ1-2; weak D call: TRBD1 (5 bases). CDR1 and CDR2 from the germline V gene are SGHVS and FQNEAQ. V was shortened by 3 bases and J by 7 bases, with 18 bases between the two germline ends. The CDR3 runs to 15 residues. CDR3 loop: CASSFMEQVVGGYTF. As DNA, the CDR3 is TGTGCCAGCAGCTTTATGGAACAGGTTGTGGGTGGCTACACCTTC.

This clonotype appeared a few times. The chain combines TRBV7-2 with TRBJ2-3; D gene uncertain. The CDR3 is 17 amino acids. Trimming took off 5 bases at V and 7 bases at J, with 25 bases between the two ends. CDR1 SGHTA and CDR2 FQGNSA come from the germline V gene. The CDR3 DNA is TGTGCCAGCAGCCCAGAACGGGCCCTCCTCAAGTCAAATACGCAGTATTTT. This codes for CASSPERALLKSNTQYF. The full variable domain, its missing parts supplied by reference TRBV7-2 and TRBJ2-3, is GAGVSQSPSNKVTEKGKDVELRCDPISGHTALYWYRQSLGQGLEFLIYFQGNSAPDKSGLPSDRFSAERTGGSVSTLTIQRTQQEDSAVYLCASSPERALLKSNTQYFGPGTRLTVL.

This clonotype was seen a few times. The genes are TRBV4-3 and TRBJ2-1, with D possibly being TRBD2 (5 bases). Germline V CDR1 and CDR2: LGHNA, YSLEER. This CDR3 contains 14 residues. Trimming removed 0 bases at V and 3 bases at J, with 6 bases between. The CDR3 spells CASSQETSYNEQFF. The CDR3 DNA is TGCGCCAGCAGCCAAGAAACTAGCTACAATGAGCAGTTCTTC.

The chain recombines TRBV11-2 with TRBJ2-1; 10 positions match TRBD2. This CDR3 comprises 17 residues. Germline values: CDR1 SGHAT, CDR2 FQNNGV. J was trimmed by 4 bases and V by 3 bases; bases with no gene match: 9. The CDR3 here is CASSFRWKREGYNEQFF. The CDR3 DNA is TGTGCCAGCAGCTTCCGGTGGAAGCGGGAGGGTTACAATGAGCAGTTCTTC.

The rearrangement uses TRBV24-1 and TRBJ2-2; D possibly corresponds to TRBD1 (6 bases). The germline V gene has CDR1 KGHDR and CDR2 SFDVKD. V was shortened by 8 bases and J by 6 bases, with 12 bases between the two germline ends. The CDR3 sequence is 13 residues long. The CDR3 DNA is TGTGCCACCACCACAGGGAGCCCCGGGGAGCTGTTTTTT. Protein: CATTTGSPGELFF.

This clonotype occurred many times. V and J are TRBV4-3 and TRBJ2-2, with D possibly being TRBD1 (6 bases). V lost 0 bases and J lost 15, with 23 bases in between. Germline CDR1 LGHNA, CDR2 YSLEER. The CDR3 runs to 16 residues. The CDR3 nucleotides are TGCGCCAGCAGCCAAGATCTTTCGGGGACATTCGGTTCGTTGTTTTTT. It is translated as CASSQDLSGTFGSLFF.

This clonotype was counted between two and nine times. V is TRBV5-1 and J is TRBJ2-1, with D perhaps TRBD1 (6 bases). V lost 1 base and J lost 0, with 17 bases in between. CDR3 length: 18 amino acids. In germline, CDR1 is SGHRS, CDR2 YFSETQ. CDR3 nucleotide sequence: TGCGCCAGCAGCTTGAGAGGAAACAGGGAAAGCTCCTACAATGAGCAGTTCTTC. It translates to CASSLRGNRESSYNEQFF. Based on the CDR3 plus reference TRBV5-1 and TRBJ2-1, the full variable domain is KAGVTQTPRYLIKTRGQQVTLSCSPISGHRSVSWYQQTPGQGLQFLFEYFSETQRNKGNFPGRFSGRQFSNSRSEMNVSTLELGDSALYLCASSLRGNRESSYNEQFFGPGTRLTVL.

The J gene is TRBJ2-1, the V gene TRBV6-1, with 8 bases matching TRBD2. Germline values: CDR1 MNHNS, CDR2 SASEGT. The CDR3 sequence is 12 residues long. V lost 5 bases and J lost 11; bases outside the gene matches: 5. CDR3 nucleotides: TGTGCCAGCAGTTCGACTAGCGAGCAGCAGTTCTTC. This gives the protein CASSSTSEQQFF.

This rearrangement joins TRBV10-3 to TRBJ1-5; D remains ambiguous. Trimming removed 2 bases from V and 9 bases from J, with 14 bases in between. Germline loops: CDR1 ENHRY, CDR2 SYGVKD. The CDR3 is 14 amino acids. CDR3 sequence reads: CAISEQQALSPQHF. CDR3 coding DNA: TGTGCCATCAGTGAGCAGCAAGCCCTTTCGCCCCAGCATTTT.

This rearrangement joins TRBV5-1 to TRBJ1-2; 8 nucleotides match TRBD1. The CDR3 spans 15 residues. Germline assignment: CDR1 SGHRS and CDR2 YFSETQ. V shed 4 bases, J shed 2 bases, and the junction held 7 bases outside the gene matches. The CDR3 sequence: CASSAGQGPNYGYTF. Written as DNA, the CDR3 is TGCGCCAGCAGCGCAGGACAGGGACCCAACTATGGCTACACCTTC.

This clonotype was detected a few times. The V and J genes are TRBV4-1 and TRBJ1-1; possible D gene TRBD1, 5 bases. Trimming removed 8 bases at V and 7 bases at J, with 14 bases between. The germline gives CDR1 MGHRA, CDR2 YSYEKL. The CDR3 is 12 residues long. CDR3 amino acids: CASRRGGGEAFF. For the CDR3, the DNA is TGCGCCAGCCGTCGCGGTGGGGGTGAAGCTTTCTTT.

CDR3 DNA sequence: TGTGCCAGCTCACCGAGGCAACTAGCGGGATATGAGCAGTTCTTC. This sequence encodes CASSPRQLAGYEQFF. The V and J genes are TRBV18 and TRBJ2-1; 10 bases are shared with TRBD2. CDR1 and CDR2 (germline): KGHSH, LQKENI. The CDR3 consists of 15 residues. The ends lost 3 bases at V and 8 bases at J; junction bases unmatched: 7.

This clonotype was detected a few times. The chain is built from TRBV29-1 and TRBJ2-5, with 8 bases identical to TRBD1. The germline gives CDR1 SQVTM, CDR2 ANQGSEA. V shed 8 bases and J 3 bases; nucleotides not matched to a gene: 5. The CDR3 sequence is 12 residues long. The CDR3, as DNA: TGCAGCTCGCGGACAGGGAAAGAGACCCAGTACTTC. Translation gives CSSRTGKETQYF. Drawing the rest from reference TRBV29-1 and TRBJ2-5, the complete variable domain is SAVISQKPSRDICQRGTSLTIQCQVDSQVTMMFWYRQQPGQSLTLIATANQGSEATYESGFVIDKFPISRPNLTFSTLTVSNMSPEDSSIYLCSSRTGKETQYFGPGTRLLVL.